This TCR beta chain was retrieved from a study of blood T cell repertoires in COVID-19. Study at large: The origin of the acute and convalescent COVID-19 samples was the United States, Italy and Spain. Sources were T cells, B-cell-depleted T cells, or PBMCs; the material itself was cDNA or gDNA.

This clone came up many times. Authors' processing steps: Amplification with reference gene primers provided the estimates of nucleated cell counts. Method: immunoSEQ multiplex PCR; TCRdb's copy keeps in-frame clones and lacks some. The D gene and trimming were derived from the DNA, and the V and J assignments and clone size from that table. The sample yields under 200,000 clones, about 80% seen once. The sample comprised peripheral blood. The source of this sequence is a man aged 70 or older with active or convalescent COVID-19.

CDR3 protein: CASSPDLDRDLEKLFF. The CDR3 region has the DNA TGTGCCAGCAGCCCCGACCTCGACAGGGACCTTGAAAAACTGTTTTTT. The chain couples TRBV11-1 to TRBJ1-4; 7 nucleotides line up with TRBD1. CDR3 length equals 16 residues. Trimming removed 5 bases from V and 7 bases from J; junction bases left unmatched: 13. Germline V gene lookup returns CDR1 SGHAT and CDR2 FQDESV (reference sequence).